One sample yielded the 14 T cell receptor beta chains listed below, sequenced in a study of breast tumors, draining lymph nodes, adjacent tissues. Axillary draining lymph nodes of breast cancer patients supplied the node samples. TCRdb passed the multiplex PCR reads through MiXCR, listing each CDR3 protein once. The repertoire holds around 230,000 distinct CDR3 sequences, with less than 35% as singletons. The sequenced material came from axillary lymph node tissue. The receptors come from a female donor with breast cancer. Some clones in this sample may be carry-over from other donors' samples.

This clonotype was recorded at least ten times. V and J are TRBV7-2 and TRBJ2-3; D is unresolved. Germline lookup yields CDR1 SGHTA and CDR2 FQGNSA. The CDR3 has 12 residues. The ends were cut back, 3 bases at V and 0 bases at J, with 1 base in the middle. This chain's CDR3 is CASSFSTDTQYF. CDR3 coding DNA: TGTGCCAGCAGCTTTAGCACAGATACGCAGTATTTT.

This clonotype has a count of ten or more. The V gene is TRBV7-3, the J gene TRBJ2-7; 9 bases line up with TRBD2. Trimming at V came to 0 bases and at J to 2 bases, leaving 2 bases not matched to a gene. Looked up from germline, CDR1 is SGHTA and CDR2 is FQGTGA. The CDR3 is made up of 15 amino acids. The CDR3 nucleotides read TGTGCCAGCAGCTTAACGGGCGGGAGGGCCTACGAGCAGTACTTC. Amino acid sequence: CASSLTGGRAYEQYF.

This clonotype was recorded at least ten times. V gene TRBV30 combines with J gene TRBJ2-7, with no clear D. CDR3 length equals 12 residues. V dropped 1 base and J dropped 3 bases, with 7 bases sitting between them. The germline V gene has CDR1 GTSNPN and CDR2 SVGIG (reference sequence). CDR3 residues: CAWSEQLYEQYF. The CDR3 DNA follows: TGTGCCTGGAGTGAACAGCTCTACGAGCAGTACTTC.

The chain uses TRBV5-4 and TRBJ2-3; 15 positions match TRBD2. Germline assignment: CDR1 SGHNT and CDR2 YYREEE (reference sequence). The CDR3 has 16 residues. With 4 bases clipped from V and 0 bases from J, the junction kept 0 bases outside the gene matches. The chain's CDR3 is CASSGLAGGSTDTQYF. CDR3 nucleotide sequence: TGTGCCAGCAGCGGACTAGCGGGGGGGAGCACAGATACGCAGTATTTT.

Ten or more counts support this clonotype. This chain links TRBV20-1 with TRBJ1-4; no definite D call. Germline lookup yields CDR1 DFQATT and CDR2 SNEGSKA (reference sequence). The V end was cut by 0 bases, the J end by 3 bases, with 11 bases between. This CDR3 is built from 15 residues. For the CDR3, the DNA is TGCAGTGCTAGAGAAGGAAACATAGCTAATGAAAAACTGTTTTTT. Translating gives CSAREGNIANEKLFF.

This clonotype has a handful of counts. CDR3 coding DNA: TGCAGTGCTAGAACAAGGGGGGCGGGACAGGGTGGCACCGGGGAGCTGTTTTTT. This encodes CSARTRGAGQGGTGELFF. The chain couples TRBV20-1 to TRBJ2-2; TRBD1 aligns across 9 bases. Trimming cost V 2 bases and J 4 bases; bases outside gene matches: 14. The CDR3 consists of 18 residues. CDR1 is DFQATT and CDR2 is SNEGSKA in the germline V gene (reference sequence).

The sample holds many counts of this clonotype. This rearrangement joins TRBV11-2 to TRBJ2-2; 9 nucleotides match TRBD1. The CDR3 length is 15 residues. V shed 4 bases, J shed 5 bases, and the junction held 5 bases outside the gene matches. Germline CDR1 reads SGHAT; CDR2 reads FQNNGV. The CDR3 loop is CASSSGQGRTGELFF. In DNA form, the CDR3 reads TGTGCCAGCAGCTCCGGACAGGGGAGGACCGGGGAGCTGTTTTTT.

This clonotype showed up many times. V and J are TRBV29-1 and TRBJ2-1; D is unresolved. The CDR3 runs to 12 residues. Germline CDR1 reads SQVTM; CDR2 reads ANQGSEA. Deletions cut 1 base from V and 3 bases from J, with 4 bases between. The DNA for the CDR3 is TGCAGCGTTGAAGCGGTCTACAATGAGCAGTTCTTC. Its protein is CSVEAVYNEQFF.

The rearrangement joins TRBV12-5 to TRBJ1-4; 9 bases align to TRBD1. Germline-derived CDR1 and CDR2 are LGHNT and FRNRAP. This CDR3 is built from 15 residues. The ends lost 6 bases at V and 8 bases at J; junction bases unmatched: 10. CDR3 DNA sequence: TGTGCTAGTGGGACTGGACAGGGGCAGGAAGAAAAACTGTTTTTT. This gives the protein CASGTGQGQEEKLFF.

With regard to this clonotype: Relative to the germline gene, one junction end is altered; a read error may explain this. V usage is TRBV20-1 and J usage is TRBJ2-1; 7 nucleotides line up with TRBD1. In germline, CDR1 is DFQATT, CDR2 SNEGSKA (reference sequence). This CDR3 spans 12 amino acids. The CDR3 sequence is CSAVGGSYEPFF. Written as DNA, the CDR3 is TGCAGCGCAGTAGGGGGCAGCTACGAGCCGTTCTTC.

This clonotype was recorded at least ten times. Being one base from a much bigger clone, this may be a read error. This chain joins TRBV6-5 and TRBJ2-3; D is ambiguous. The CDR3 contains 10 residues. The germline V gene encodes CDR1 MNHEY and CDR2 SVGAGI. V was cut by 10 bases and J by 4 bases, with 6 bases left in between. CDR3 amino acids: CANPPDTQYF. CDR3 bases: TGTGCCAACCCCCCAGATACGCAGTATTTT.

The sample holds many counts of this clonotype. V and J are TRBV7-2 and TRBJ2-3, with 7 bases matching TRBD2. V lost 5 bases and J lost 5; bases outside the gene matches: 7. The V gene's germline CDR1 is SGHTA and CDR2 FQGNSA. The CDR3 is 14 residues long. DNA for the CDR3: TGTGCCAGCAGCCGCGGACTAGTTATAGATACGCAGTATTTT. It encodes CASSRGLVIDTQYF.

This clonotype was recorded at least ten times. The V call is TRBV7-8, the J call TRBJ2-2, with D perhaps TRBD2 (6 bases). The V end was cut by 3 bases, the J end by 5 bases, with 10 bases between. CDR1 and CDR2 from the germline V gene are SGHVS and FQNEAQ. This CDR3 region has 14 residues. The CDR3 bases are TGTGCCAGCAGCTTGATCCGGGAGACCGGGGAGCTGTTTTTT. Protein product: CASSLIRETGELFF.

This clonotype was found many times. This rearrangement joins TRBV7-2 to TRBJ1-1; possible D gene TRBD1, 5 bases. The CDR3 consists of 16 residues. Deletions cut 3 bases from V and 6 bases from J, with 20 bases between. CDR1 is SGHTA and CDR2 is FQGNSA in the germline V gene. The CDR3 region has the DNA TGTGCCAGCAGCTTGGGGGTAGGGCAGGTCGGATCTGAAGCTTTCTTT. Protein sequence: CASSLGVGQVGSEAFF.